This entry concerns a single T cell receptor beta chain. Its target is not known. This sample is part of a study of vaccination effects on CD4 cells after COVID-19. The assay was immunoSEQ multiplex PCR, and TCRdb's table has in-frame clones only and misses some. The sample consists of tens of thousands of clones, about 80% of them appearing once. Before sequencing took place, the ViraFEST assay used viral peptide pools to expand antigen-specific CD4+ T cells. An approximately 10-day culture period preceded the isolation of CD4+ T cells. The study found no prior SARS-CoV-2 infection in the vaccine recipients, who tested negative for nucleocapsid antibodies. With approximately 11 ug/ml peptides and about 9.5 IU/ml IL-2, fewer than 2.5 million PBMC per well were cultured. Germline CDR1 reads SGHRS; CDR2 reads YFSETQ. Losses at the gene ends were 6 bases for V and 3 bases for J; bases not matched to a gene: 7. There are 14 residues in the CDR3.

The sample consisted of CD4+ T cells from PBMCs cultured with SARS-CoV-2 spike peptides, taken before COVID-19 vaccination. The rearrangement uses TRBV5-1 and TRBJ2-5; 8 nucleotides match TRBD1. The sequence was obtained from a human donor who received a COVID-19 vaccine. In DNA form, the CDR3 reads TGCGCCAGCACGAGGGGACAGGAGGAAGAGACCCAGTACTTC. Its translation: CASTRGQEEETQYF.